A single sample gave rise to the 20 T cell receptor beta chains below, sequenced in a study of CD8 T cells in ankylosing spondylitis. In TCRdb, the 5' RACE reads were re-called with MiXCR into one record per CDR3 protein. The profile shows around 160,000 distinct CDR3 sequences, around a tenth of them singletons. Sequenced: blood, either unsorted or a sorted T cell fraction (not recorded which). The receptors were gathered from a male donor with ankylosing spondylitis or in good health (not recorded which).

This clonotype was found many times. The chain recombines TRBV5-1 with TRBJ2-5; D possibly corresponds to TRBD2 (5 bases). The V gene's germline CDR1 is SGHRS and CDR2 YFSETQ. The length of the CDR3 is 15 residues. V lost 0 bases and J 5 bases, leaving 14 bases between the germline ends. CDR3 sequence: CASSLVPASGETQYF. The CDR3 DNA is TGCGCCAGCAGCTTGGTACCGGCGAGCGGCGAGACCCAGTACTTC.

This clonotype was counted ten times or more. The chain employs TRBV5-1 and TRBJ2-3, with a tentative D call TRBD2 (6 bases). This CDR3 has 15 amino acids. Germline CDR1 is SGHRS and CDR2 is YFSETQ. Trimming removed 0 bases from V and 1 base from J, with 9 bases in between. CDR3 bases: TGCGCCAGCAGCTTGGGCGGGGTCGGCACAGATACGCAGTATTTT. Its translation: CASSLGGVGTDTQYF. The variable domain in full, completed from reference TRBV5-1 and TRBJ2-3, reads KAGVTQTPRYLIKTRGQQVTLSCSPISGHRSVSWYQQTPGQGLQFLFEYFSETQRNKGNFPGRFSGRQFSNSRSEMNVSTLELGDSALYLCASSLGGVGTDTQYFGPGTRLTVL.

This clonotype was seen many times. The V call is TRBV5-5, the J call TRBJ1-5; no clear D. This CDR3 has 15 amino acids. Germline loops: CDR1 SGHKS, CDR2 YYEKEE (reference sequence). With 0 bases removed from V and 0 bases from J, the gap between germline ends came to 7 bases. The DNA of the CDR3 is TGTGCCAGCAGCTTGGGGGGAGATAGCAATCAGCCCCAGCATTTT. Translation: CASSLGGDSNQPQHF.

This clonotype was seen a handful of times. V and J are TRBV6-2 or TRBV6-3 and TRBJ2-1; unclear D gene. Germline CDR1 is MNHEY and CDR2 is SVGEGT. This CDR3 is built from 15 residues. Trimming took off 0 bases at V and 4 bases at J, with 10 bases between the two ends. The CDR3 DNA sequence: TGTGCCAGCAGTTACTCCTTTGGAAGATACAATGAGCAGTTCTTC. Translating gives CASSYSFGRYNEQFF.

The rearrangement links TRBV7-9 to TRBJ1-1, with 8 positions matching TRBD1. J was trimmed by 4 bases and V by 1 base; bases with no gene match: 2. The CDR3 consists of 14 residues. Germline V CDR1 and CDR2: SEHNR, FQNEAQ (reference sequence). The CDR3 DNA reads as TGTGCCAGCAGCTTAGGCAGGGGGCCCACTGAAGCTTTCTTT. It encodes CASSLGRGPTEAFF.

This clonotype showed up just a few times. The chain carries TRBV11-3 and TRBJ2-1; the match to TRBD2 covers 9 bases. This CDR3 is built from 15 residues. Looked up from germline, CDR1 is SGHNT and CDR2 is YENEEA. The V segment lost 4 bases and the J segment 3 bases; nucleotides outside the gene matches: 4. The CDR3: CASSSPAGGYNEQFF. The CDR3 DNA follows: TGTGCCAGCAGCTCCCCAGCGGGGGGCTACAATGAGCAGTTCTTC.

This clonotype was seen at least ten times. The V call is TRBV27, the J call TRBJ1-5; tentative D call: TRBD1 (5 bases). Germline assignment: CDR1 MNHEY and CDR2 SMNVEV (reference sequence). The CDR3 totals 15 residues. V lost 2 bases, J lost 4 bases, and 12 bases lay in between. The CDR3 reads CASSLAAGFNQPQHF. CDR3 coding DNA: TGTGCCAGCAGTTTAGCGGCAGGGTTTAATCAGCCCCAGCATTTT.

In regard to this clonotype: A much larger clone sits a single nucleotide away, making a read error possible. The chain recombines TRBV27 with TRBJ1-2, with a weak D call TRBD1 (6 bases). Trimming stripped 5 bases from V and 5 bases from J, with 12 bases between. CDR3 size: 13 residues. Germline V CDR1 and CDR2: MNHEY, SMNVEV (reference sequence). CDR3 bases: TGTGCCAGCAGTCACAGGGCGGAGTATGGCTACACCTTC. Translation: CASSHRAEYGYTF.

This clonotype was detected many times. The chain uses TRBV29-1 and TRBJ2-3, with TRBD1 as a possible D gene (6 bases). Germline values: CDR1 SQVTM, CDR2 ANQGSEA. There are 17 residues in the CDR3. V was pared by 4 bases and J by 2 bases, with 22 bases between. The CDR3 DNA follows: TGCAGCGTTGCCGGCCTTTCGGGCAGGGGAAACACAGATACGCAGTATTTT. This codes for CSVAGLSGRGNTDTQYF.

V is TRBV7-2 and J is TRBJ2-3; 11 bases match TRBD2. The junction had 3 bases not matched to a gene; V was cut back by 2 bases and J by 5 bases. Germline V gene lookup returns CDR1 SGHTA and CDR2 FQGNSA. The CDR3 spans 15 residues. CDR3 residues: CASSLRLAGGDTQYF. CDR3 nucleotide sequence: TGTGCCAGCAGCTTAAGGCTAGCGGGGGGAGATACGCAGTATTTT. Supplemented by reference TRBV7-2 and TRBJ2-3, the full variable domain reads GAGVSQSPSNKVTEKGKDVELRCDPISGHTALYWYRQSLGQGLEFLIYFQGNSAPDKSGLPSDRFSAERTGGSVSTLTIQRTQQEDSAVYLCASSLRLAGGDTQYFGPGTRLTVL.

The sample holds many counts of this clonotype. V and J are TRBV3-1 and TRBJ1-2; 8 bases line up with TRBD1. Germline V gene sequence: CDR1 LGHDT, CDR2 YNNKEL (reference sequence). The junction had 6 bases not matched to a gene; V was cut back by 3 bases and J by 0 bases. This CDR3 contains 16 residues. In DNA form, the CDR3 reads TGTGCCAGCAGCCATGCCGGGACAGGAGCTAACTATGGCTACACCTTC. Translated, it gives CASSHAGTGANYGYTF.

This clonotype has only a few counts. The rearrangement links TRBV27 to TRBJ2-7; 10 bases map to TRBD2. The V gene's germline CDR1 is MNHEY and CDR2 SMNVEV (reference sequence). Trimming cost V 4 bases and J 7 bases; bases outside gene matches: 13. This CDR3 has 16 residues. For the CDR3, the DNA is TGTGCCAGCAGTTCACGAACGGGACTAGCGATGAGTGAGCAGTACTTC. This encodes CASSSRTGLAMSEQYF.

The chain carries TRBV5-8 and TRBJ2-3; 12 positions agree with TRBD1. The germline gives CDR1 SGHTS, CDR2 YDEGEE. Trimming at V came to 4 bases and at J to 4 bases, leaving 4 bases not matched to a gene. The CDR3 contains 15 residues. The CDR3 protein is CASSPGTGGADTQYF. The CDR3 DNA reads TGTGCCAGCAGCCCCGGGACAGGGGGCGCAGATACGCAGTATTTT. The variable domain in full, completed from reference TRBV5-8 and TRBJ2-3, reads EAGVTQSPTHLIKTRGQQATLRCSPISGHTSVYWYQQALGLGLQFLLWYDEGEERNRGNFPPRFSGRQFPNYSSELNVNALELEDSALYLCASSPGTGGADTQYFGPGTRLTVL.

The rearrangement uses TRBV6-5 and TRBJ2-3; the D gene could be TRBD1 or TRBD2 (6 bases each). Trimming left V 0 bases short and J 2 bases short, with 12 bases between. This CDR3 has 16 amino acids. Germline loops: CDR1 MNHEY, CDR2 SVGAGI. For the CDR3, the DNA is TGTGCCAGCAGTTACTCACCGGGGGCCCTCACAGATACGCAGTATTTT. This encodes CASSYSPGALTDTQYF.

This clonotype was found many times. The chain couples TRBV6-2 or TRBV6-3 to TRBJ1-1; a weak D match, TRBD1 (5 bases). The CDR3 runs 12 residues. Germline values: CDR1 MNHEY, CDR2 SVGEGT. With 0 bases removed from V and 7 bases from J, the gap between germline ends came to 6 bases. The DNA of the CDR3 is TGTGCCAGCAGTTACTCAAGGGGTGAAGCTTTCTTT. Amino acid sequence: CASSYSRGEAFF.

The table lists this clonotype with a few counts. This chain joins TRBV20-1 and TRBJ1-4; perhaps TRBD1 as D (5 bases). Germline V CDR1 and CDR2: DFQATT, SNEGSKA (reference sequence). The CDR3 is made up of 14 amino acids. V lost 8 bases to trimming and J lost 5 bases, with 18 bases between them. CDR3 coding DNA: TGCAGTTTCTCTGGGGGGGGAAGAAATGAAAAACTGTTTTTT. Its protein is CSFSGGGRNEKLFF.

The chain is built from TRBV6-5 and TRBJ1-6, with TRBD1 identical over 8 bases. With 5 bases clipped from V and 5 bases from J, the junction kept 5 bases outside the gene matches. CDR3 length: 15 amino acids. CDR1 and CDR2 (germline): MNHEY, SVGAGI. The CDR3 is CASSTDRGDNSPLHF. The CDR3 DNA follows: TGTGCCAGCAGTACCGACAGGGGCGATAATTCACCCCTCCACTTT.

This clonotype was detected many times. The chain couples TRBV20-1 to TRBJ2-1; 8 bases are a match to TRBD2. In germline, CDR1 is DFQATT, CDR2 SNEGSKA (reference sequence). Trimming cost V 6 bases and J 9 bases; bases outside gene matches: 7. The CDR3 is 12 residues long. The CDR3 nucleotides are TGCAGTGCCTTAGCGGGGTTGGGTGAGCAGTTCTTC. Translated, it gives CSALAGLGEQFF.

This rearrangement joins TRBV18 to TRBJ2-7; TRBD1 matches at 9 bases. The CDR3 is 15 residues long. Germline assignment: CDR1 KGHSH and CDR2 LQKENI. Germline trimming cut 0 bases from V and 4 bases from J; bases unmatched to any gene: 4. This CDR3 reads CASSPPQGQGYEQYF. CDR3 bases: TGTGCCAGCTCACCACCGCAGGGACAGGGTTACGAGCAGTACTTC.

This clonotype was picked up a small number of times. The chain uses TRBV18 and TRBJ1-2, with TRBD1 matching 8 bases. The germline V gene encodes CDR1 KGHSH and CDR2 LQKENI. The CDR3 spans 15 residues. The V segment lost 4 bases and the J segment 8 bases; nucleotides outside the gene matches: 12. CDR3 amino acids: CASSRDVTGEFGYTF. For the CDR3, the DNA is TGTGCCAGCTCACGCGACGTGACAGGGGAATTCGGCTACACCTTC. The full variable domain, with the rest looked up from reference TRBV18 and TRBJ1-2, is NAGVMQNPRHLVRRRGQEARLRCSPMKGHSHVYWYRQLPEEGLKFMVYLQKENIIDESGMPKERFSAEFPKEGPSILRIQQVVRGDSAAYFCASSRDVTGEFGYTFGSGTRLTVV.